The entry below gives a single T cell receptor (beta chain) sequence along with its context. Arm-PCR with iRepertoire HTBI primers amplified the CDR3 regions for these TCR beta libraries. TCRdb re-called the multiplex PCR reads with MiXCR, one entry per CDR3 protein. This repertoire shows 400,000 to 550,000 distinct CDR3 sequences, less than 20% found once; its top ten account for about 25%. The data stem from a study of regulatory T cells in long-lasting Graves disease. As to time point: newly diagnosed GD, antithyroid drugs for less than 3 months. PBMC RNA served as the TCR library source. CDR1 and CDR2 (germline): DFQATT, SNEGSKA (reference sequence). The length of the CDR3 is 13 residues. The V and J ends lost 2 bases and 4 bases, in that order; junction bases with no gene match: 3. This sample was also put to use in a study of T cells in Graves' hyperthyroidism and ophthalmopathy.

The J gene is TRBJ2-7, the V gene TRBV20-1, with 9 bases fitting TRBD2. The specimen comprised peripheral blood mononuclear cells (PBMCs), sampled at new diagnosis, from a patient treated with antithyroid drugs. This TCR was sampled from a woman younger than 30 with Graves disease. The CDR3: CSARRAGGYEQYF. Here the CDR3 DNA reads TGCAGTGCTAGAAGGGCGGGGGGGTACGAGCAGTACTTC.